The 29 T cell receptor beta chains given below trace back to one sample, sequenced in a study of cytomegalovirus exposure and HLA in healthy donors. Amplification used 60 Vbeta primers and 13 Jbeta primers. The data were produced by immunoSEQ multiplex PCR, yet TCRdb's version contains in-frame clones alone and is incomplete. Of about 97,000 clones in the sample, around 63% were seen once. Sequencing was done on a sample of PBMCs. These receptors originate from a human donor in good health.

This chain joins TRBV4-1 and TRBJ2-1, with D possibly being TRBD2 (8 bases). V lost 2 bases to trimming and J lost 9 bases, with 26 bases between them. The CDR3 is made up of 18 amino acids. Germline V gives CDR1 MGHRA, CDR2 YSYEKL. The CDR3 DNA sequence: TGCGCCAGCAGCCAATCCATCATAAGGGGGCGGGAGGCGGTTGAGCAGTTCTTC. This codes for CASSQSIIRGREAVEQFF.

The chain employs TRBV28 and TRBJ1-2; D is ambiguous. The germline V gene has CDR1 MDHEN and CDR2 SYDVKM. V gave up 6 bases and J gave up 0 bases, with 5 bases separating them. There are 12 residues in the CDR3. The CDR3 is CASRGANYGYTF. The CDR3 region has the DNA TGTGCCAGCAGGGGAGCTAACTATGGCTACACCTTC.

The CDR3 spells CASSLVRLAGEERDEQYF. CDR3 in DNA: TGCGCCAGCAGCTTGGTACGTCTAGCGGGAGAAGAGAGAGACGAGCAGTACTTC. The chain has TRBV5-1 and TRBJ2-7; 10 bases line up with TRBD2. J lost 5 bases, V lost 0 bases, and 14 bases had no gene match. CDR1 SGHRS and CDR2 YFSETQ come from the germline V gene. The length of the CDR3 is 18 residues.

The chain combines TRBV5-1 with TRBJ2-7; 12 bases line up with TRBD1. CDR1 and CDR2 from the germline V gene are SGHRS and YFSETQ. The CDR3 extends over 18 amino acids. With V trimmed by 0 bases and J by 0 bases, 7 bases remained unmatched. The CDR3 loop reads CASSLGPLGQGASYEQYF. The CDR3, as DNA: TGCGCCAGCAGCTTGGGCCCTTTGGGACAGGGGGCCTCCTACGAGCAGTACTTC.

The chain combines TRBV30 with TRBJ2-6; D possibly corresponds to TRBD1 (5 bases). Germline V gene sequence: CDR1 GTSNPN, CDR2 SVGIG (reference sequence). The germline V and J ends were trimmed by 2 bases and 1 base, with 9 bases remaining between them. This CDR3 is 15 amino acids long. CDR3 nucleotide sequence: TGTGCCTGGAGTCACCACAGGTCTGGGGCCAACGTCCTGACTTTC. Amino acids: CAWSHHRSGANVLTF.

This clone occurred a few times. The V and J genes are TRBV29-1 and TRBJ1-2; the D is unclear. The length of the CDR3 is 13 residues. Deletions cut 4 bases from V and 1 base from J, with 10 bases between. Looked up from germline, CDR1 is SQVTM and CDR2 is ANQGSEA. CDR3 protein: CSVVPSFNYGYTF. The DNA of the CDR3 is TGCAGCGTTGTCCCGTCTTTTAACTATGGCTACACCTTC. Full variable domain (outside the CDR3, taken from reference TRBV29-1 and TRBJ1-2): SAVISQKPSRDICQRGTSLTIQCQVDSQVTMMFWYRQQPGQSLTLIATANQGSEATYESGFVIDKFPISRPNLTFSTLTVSNMSPEDSSIYLCSVVPSFNYGYTFGSGTRLTVV.

This clone is medium-sized (0.01 to 0.1%) in the sample. The chain recombines TRBV2 with TRBJ1-1; D is ambiguous. The CDR3 loop spans 12 amino acids. Trimming took 5 bases from V and 5 from J, leaving 9 bases between them. Germline V gene sequence: CDR1 SNHLY, CDR2 FYNNEI. The CDR3 region has the DNA TGTGCCAGCAGTCTGCCGGGAACTGAAGCTTTCTTT. Translation gives CASSLPGTEAFF. The full variable domain, completed using reference TRBV2 and TRBJ1-1, is EPEVTQTPSHQVTQMGQEVILRCVPISNHLYFYWYRQILGQKVEFLVSFYNNEISEKSEIFDDQFSVERPDGSNFTLKIRSTKLEDSAMYFCASSLPGTEAFFGQGTRLTVV.

The chain combines TRBV18 with TRBJ2-2, with D hard to call. Trimming shortened V by 3 bases and J by 3 bases, and 5 bases separated the two germline ends. The CDR3 has 13 residues. The germline CDR1 and CDR2 sequences are KGHSH and LQKENI. CDR3 region: CASSPYDTGELFF. The CDR3 region has the DNA TGTGCCAGCTCACCCTACGACACCGGGGAGCTGTTTTTT.

The rearrangement joins TRBV5-4 to TRBJ2-2, with D possibly TRBD2 on 5 matching bases. The V end lost 4 bases, the J end lost 9 bases, and 13 bases lay between the germline ends. Germline V gives CDR1 SGHNT, CDR2 YYREEE (reference sequence). The CDR3 sequence is 13 residues long. The CDR3: CASSQDEGRELFF. DNA of the CDR3: TGTGCCAGCAGCCAGGATGAGGGAAGGGAGCTGTTTTTT.

This clone was picked up a small number of times. The junction does not match germline at one end; this may be a read error. V is TRBV28 and J is TRBJ2-1, with TRBD1 identical over 10 bases. The CDR3 consists of 17 residues. The V gene's germline CDR1 is MDHEN and CDR2 SYDVKM. The CDR3 nucleotides read TGTGCCAGCAGTATATGGACAGGGGGGCGCTCCTACAATGAGCAGTTCTTC. It translates to CASSIWTGGRSYNEQFF.

This chain connects TRBV5-4 to TRBJ2-5; D may be TRBD2 (5 bases). The CDR3 has 13 residues. Trimming took 3 bases from V and 5 from J, leaving 11 bases between them. In germline, CDR1 is SGHNT, CDR2 YYREEE (reference sequence). The CDR3 spells CASSSREKETQYF. The CDR3 DNA follows: TGTGCCAGCAGCTCTAGGGAGAAGGAGACCCAGTACTTC. Full variable domain (missing parts from reference TRBV5-4 and TRBJ2-5): ETGVTQSPTHLIKTRGQQVTLRCSSQSGHNTVSWYQQALGQGPQFIFQYYREEENGRGNFPPRFSGLQFPNYSSELNVNALELDDSALYLCASSSREKETQYFGPGTRLLVL.

The chain is built from TRBV12-5 and TRBJ2-3, with D possibly matching TRBD2 (6 bases). V was trimmed by 7 bases and J by 5 bases, leaving 16 bases between them. CDR3 size: 14 residues. From germline, CDR1 is LGHNT and CDR2 FRNRAP. The CDR3 loop reads CASDRQGGVDTQYF. DNA of the CDR3: TGTGCTAGTGACAGGCAGGGAGGTGTAGATACGCAGTATTTT.

This chain connects TRBV18 to TRBJ2-3, with D possibly being TRBD2 (6 bases). Between the trimmed V and J ends, which lost 4 bases and 1 base, there was a span of 12 bases. The CDR3 totals 15 residues. Germline V gene sequence: CDR1 KGHSH, CDR2 LQKENI. This CDR3 reads CASSQRDSRTDTQYF. CDR3 nucleotide sequence: TGTGCCAGCTCACAAAGGGACTCCCGCACAGATACGCAGTATTTT.

The chain joins TRBV28 to TRBJ2-5, with 7 bases identical to TRBD1. CDR1 and CDR2 (germline): MDHEN, SYDVKM. The J segment lost 1 base and the V segment lost 3 bases, leaving 2 bases of the junction unmatched. This CDR3 has 14 amino acids. The CDR3 reads CASSFNRGQETQYF. The CDR3 nucleotides read TGTGCCAGCAGTTTCAACAGGGGCCAAGAGACCCAGTACTTC.

J is TRBJ1-1 and V is TRBV4-1; D not certain. The germline V gene has CDR1 MGHRA and CDR2 YSYEKL. V gave up 4 bases and J gave up 4 bases, with 10 bases separating them. This CDR3 spans 13 amino acids. DNA of the CDR3: TGCGCCAGCAGCCCCTCCGGGTCCACTGAAGCTTTCTTT. Protein: CASSPSGSTEAFF.

This sequence joins TRBV9 and TRBJ2-1; 7 positions match TRBD2. Germline lookup yields CDR1 SGDLS and CDR2 YYNGEE. The CDR3 extends over 16 amino acids. The V and J ends lost 4 bases and 4 bases, in that order; junction bases with no gene match: 11. The CDR3 region has the DNA TGTGCCAGCAGCCCGTTAGGACTAGTTTCTTACAATGAGCAGTTCTTC. It is translated as CASSPLGLVSYNEQFF. Drawing the rest from reference TRBV9 and TRBJ2-1, the complete variable domain is DSGVTQTPKHLITATGQRVTLRCSPRSGDLSVYWYQQSLDQGLQFLIQYYNGEERAKGNILERFSAQQFPDLHSELNLSSLELGDSALYFCASSPLGLVSYNEQFFGPGTRLTVL.

V usage is TRBV15 and J usage is TRBJ1-1; TRBD1 might be the D (6 bases). CDR1 and CDR2 (germline): LNHNV, YYDKDF (reference sequence). CDR3 length equals 13 residues. Trimming took off 8 bases at V and 6 bases at J, with 16 bases between the two ends. CDR3 loop: CATLLQGRAEAFF. The CDR3 coding sequence is TGTGCCACCTTATTACAGGGACGTGCTGAAGCTTTCTTT.

The J gene is TRBJ1-4, the V gene TRBV27; D is unresolved. Trimming stripped 6 bases from V and 4 bases from J, with 15 bases between. CDR1 is MNHEY and CDR2 is SMNVEV in the germline V gene (reference sequence). The CDR3 spans 15 residues. DNA of the CDR3: TGTGCCAGCAGAGGCGGCCAAGTCTTTAATGAAAAACTGTTTTTT. Amino acid sequence: CASRGGQVFNEKLFF.

The chain links TRBV6-5 to TRBJ2-7; 10 bases fit TRBD2. This CDR3 region has 13 residues. The V and J ends lost 6 bases and 6 bases, in that order; junction bases with no gene match: 5. CDR1 and CDR2 (germline): MNHEY, SVGAGI. The CDR3 sequence is CASSASGRLEQYF. Written as DNA, the CDR3 is TGTGCCAGCAGCGCTAGCGGGAGACTCGAGCAGTACTTC.

The CDR3 DNA sequence: TGTGCCAGCAGTTTGGGACAGGGGAATCAGCCCCAGCATTTT. It specifies CASSLGQGNQPQHF. V usage is TRBV28 and J usage is TRBJ1-5; TRBD1 matches at 10 bases. J lost 4 bases, V lost 3 bases, and 0 bases had no gene match. CDR3 size: 14 residues. Germline CDR1 and CDR2: MDHEN and SYDVKM.

V usage is TRBV7-9 and J usage is TRBJ2-1; 14 bases match TRBD2. The CDR3 has 13 amino acids. From germline, CDR1 is SEHNR and CDR2 FQNEAQ (reference sequence). J gave up 9 bases and V 9 bases, and 4 bases lay outside the gene matches. CDR3 bases: TGTGCCAGTCGACTAGCGGGAGGGTCTGAGCAGTTCTTC. Translating it yields CASRLAGGSEQFF.

This clone has only one observation. The chain joins TRBV5-4 to TRBJ2-2, with a tentative D call TRBD1 (5 bases). The CDR3 is 15 amino acids. Trimming took off 1 base at V and 6 bases at J, with 13 bases between the two ends. CDR1 is SGHNT and CDR2 is YYREEE in the germline V gene (reference sequence). Here the CDR3 reads CASSLPHQGSGELFF. CDR3 sequence (DNA): TGTGCCAGCAGCTTGCCTCACCAGGGCTCCGGGGAGCTGTTTTTT.

This chain uses TRBV6-1 with TRBJ2-1, with 7 bases matching TRBD2. The CDR3 runs to 13 residues. Losses at the gene ends were 10 bases for V and 5 bases for J; bases not matched to a gene: 8. CDR1 and CDR2 (germline): MNHNS, SASEGT. CDR3 DNA: TGTGCCACCCGACTAGCAGTCCACAATGAGCAGTTCTTC. It yields the protein CATRLAVHNEQFF.

The chain recombines TRBV19 with TRBJ1-5; D might be TRBD1 (6 bases). Germline CDR1 reads LNHDA; CDR2 reads SQIVND (reference sequence). Trimming took off 7 bases at V and 0 bases at J, with 19 bases between the two ends. This CDR3 spans 17 amino acids. The CDR3 loop is CASNVGRGAISNQPQHF. The CDR3 DNA reads TGTGCCAGTAATGTCGGCAGGGGAGCGATTAGCAATCAGCCCCAGCATTTT.

The CDR3 region is CASSLTTGFTDTQYF. Written as DNA, the CDR3 is TGCGCCAGCAGCTTGACCACGGGGTTTACAGATACGCAGTATTTT. The chain is built from TRBV5-1 and TRBJ2-3, with D tentatively TRBD2 (5 bases). V lost 1 base, J lost 3 bases, and 12 bases lay in between. The CDR3 is made up of 15 amino acids. CDR1 is SGHRS, CDR2 YFSETQ, per germline.

This chain links TRBV6-5 with TRBJ1-5, with a tentative D call TRBD1 (5 bases). The germline CDR1 and CDR2 sequences are MNHEY and SVGAGI. This CDR3 is 15 amino acids long. V was clipped by 0 bases and J by 0 bases, with 6 bases between them. DNA of the CDR3: TGTGCCAGCAGTTACTCCAGGGATAGCAATCAGCCCCAGCATTTT. Translated, it gives CASSYSRDSNQPQHF.

This chain connects TRBV30 to TRBJ1-3; tentative D call: TRBD1 (5 bases). V shed 0 bases and J shed 0 bases, with 9 bases lying between them. This CDR3 region has 15 residues. The germline V gene encodes CDR1 GTSNPN and CDR2 SVGIG (reference sequence). In nucleotides, the CDR3 is TGTGCCTGGAGTGTTCAGGGCAGCTCTGGAAACACCATATATTTT. Its protein product is CAWSVQGSSGNTIYF.

The chain has TRBV19 and TRBJ2-7; TRBD2 matches 7 bases. CDR1 is LNHDA, CDR2 SQIVND, per germline (reference sequence). This CDR3 is built from 15 residues. V trimming: 5 bases; J trimming: 3 bases; junction bases outside the gene matches: 10. CDR3 loop: CASSSGGSGYYEQYF. CDR3 sequence (DNA): TGTGCCAGTAGTTCCGGGGGGAGCGGTTACTACGAGCAGTACTTC.

This clone was picked up a small number of times. CDR3 loop: CASSLGQGYEQYF. CDR3 DNA: TGTGCCAGTAGTCTAGGACAGGGCTACGAGCAGTACTTC. The J gene is TRBJ2-7, the V gene TRBV19; TRBD1 agrees at 8 bases. This CDR3 is 13 amino acids long. The germline CDR1 and CDR2 sequences are LNHDA and SQIVND (reference sequence). Trimming cost V 5 bases and J 3 bases; bases outside gene matches: 3.